This T cell receptor (beta chain) was sequenced in a study of T cells in Graves' hyperthyroidism and ophthalmopathy. The V segment lost 6 bases and the J segment 2 bases; nucleotides outside the gene matches: 6. The CDR3 is 14 amino acids. Germline V CDR1 and CDR2: DFQATT, SNEGSKA (reference sequence). Uncontrolled infection, other autoimmune disease, pregnancy or lactation excluded patients. Out of about 10 ml of fresh peripheral blood came the PBMCs. This clonotype was seen at least ten times. Its antigen is not known. General study points: The blood repertoire included most of the expanded thyroid clonotypes above 0.001.

Amplified TCR beta CDR3 regions derived from RNA transcripts. With the HTBI primer set, the TCR CDR3 went through a first round of RT-PCR. TCRdb redid the calling of the multiplex PCR reads with MiXCR, one entry per CDR3 protein. The sample has approximately 480,000 distinct CDR3 sequences, 20% to 25% seen once. Material for sequencing was blood. The chain employs TRBV20-1 and TRBJ2-7; 11 nucleotides align to TRBD2. The receptor comes from a young man with Graves' hyperthyroidism. The CDR3 protein is CSARLAGSAYEQYF. DNA of the CDR3: TGCAGTGCCAGACTAGCGGGGTCCGCCTACGAGCAGTACTTC.